These 32 T cell receptor beta chains were sequenced from one sample in a study of shared clonotypes between healthy human individuals. Profiled with immunoSEQ multiplex PCR; TCRdb holds only in-frame clones, not every one. The sample shows under 850,000 clones, 72% of them seen only once. Source material: memory CD4+ T cells sorted from blood. Subset given: CD45RA-negative fraction. Receptors originate from a woman aged 25 to 45 in good health.

Here the CDR3 reads CASSELGGTGNEQFF. In nucleotides, the CDR3 is TGTGCCAGCAGTGAACTAGGCGGGACAGGCAATGAGCAGTTCTTC. The chain has TRBV6-1 and TRBJ2-1; TRBD1 matches 8 bases. CDR3 length: 15 residues. Germline CDR1 MNHNS, CDR2 SASEGT. The trim removed 2 bases at V and 6 bases at J, leaving 6 bases unmatched.

V gene TRBV7-6 combines with J gene TRBJ1-2; D remains unclear. The CDR3 spans 13 residues. Per the germline V gene, CDR1 is SGHVS and CDR2 is FNYEAQ. V lost 5 bases, J lost 2 bases, and 9 bases lay in between. The CDR3 is CASSPGSNYGYTF. The CDR3, as DNA: TGTGCCAGCAGCCCGGGATCGAACTATGGCTACACCTTC.

The chain uses TRBV7-2 and TRBJ2-7; tentative D call: TRBD2 (6 bases). Trimming took off 4 bases at V and 0 bases at J, with 16 bases between the two ends. This CDR3 has 16 residues. CDR1 and CDR2 (germline): SGHTA, FQGNSA. CDR3 sequence: CASSYRLVWSSYEQYF. CDR3 nucleotides: TGTGCCAGCAGCTACCGACTAGTATGGAGCTCCTACGAGCAGTACTTC.

The rearrangement uses TRBV18 and TRBJ1-2; no clear D. The germline V gene has CDR1 KGHSH and CDR2 LQKENI. CDR3 size: 14 residues. V lost 3 bases and J lost 4, with 12 bases in between. CDR3 region: CASSPAPDPYGYTF. The CDR3 region has the DNA TGTGCCAGCTCACCCGCTCCGGACCCCTATGGCTACACCTTC.

This chain links TRBV11-3 with TRBJ2-5, with TRBD1 as a possible D gene (6 bases). This CDR3 spans 13 amino acids. Looked up from germline, CDR1 is SGHNT and CDR2 is YENEEA. V was clipped by 4 bases and J by 2 bases, with 8 bases between them. The CDR3 loop reads CASSSDRQETQYF. CDR3 DNA: TGTGCCAGCAGCTCCGACAGGCAAGAGACCCAGTACTTC.

The chain has TRBV19 and TRBJ1-2; TRBD1 matches at 10 bases. Germline trimming cut 3 bases from V and 7 bases from J; bases unmatched to any gene: 5. CDR3 length: 14 residues. CDR1 is LNHDA and CDR2 is SQIVND in the germline V gene (reference sequence). CDR3 in amino acids: CASSMGQGFRGYTF. CDR3 DNA sequence: TGTGCCAGTAGTATGGGACAGGGGTTTCGTGGCTACACCTTC.

The V and J genes are TRBV13 and TRBJ2-3; a weak D match, TRBD2 (6 bases). The CDR3 has 16 amino acids. The germline V gene encodes CDR1 PRHDT and CDR2 FYEKMQ (reference sequence). Trimming took 7 bases from V and 6 from J, leaving 23 bases between them. The CDR3 is CASTTSGSRLADTQYF. The CDR3 DNA reads as TGTGCCAGCACCACGAGTGGGTCTAGGCTAGCGGATACGCAGTATTTT.

The rearrangement uses TRBV7-2 and TRBJ1-2; 10 bases match TRBD1. The germline gives CDR1 SGHTA, CDR2 FQGNSA. Trimming at V came to 5 bases and at J to 7 bases, leaving 7 bases not matched to a gene. The CDR3 loop spans 14 amino acids. The DNA for the CDR3 is TGTGCCAGCAGCGCACGACAGGGGGCTTTTGGCTACACCTTC. Translated, it gives CASSARQGAFGYTF.

This chain joins TRBV28 and TRBJ1-4; D call uncertain. V gave up 5 bases and J gave up 15 bases, with 19 bases separating them. The V gene's germline CDR1 is MDHEN and CDR2 SYDVKM. The CDR3 is 13 amino acids. The CDR3 here is CASSPPGAARVFF. CDR3 nucleotides: TGTGCCAGCAGTCCACCGGGAGCGGCCCGGGTGTTTTTT. The whole variable domain, remainder taken from reference TRBV28 and TRBJ1-4, is DVKVTQSSRYLVKRTGEKVFLECVQDMDHENMFWYRQDPGLGLRLIYFSYDVKMKEKGDIPEGYSVSREKKERFSLILESASTNQTSMYLCASSPPGAARVFFGSGTQLSVL.

Regarding this clone: Other nucleotide sequences in the sample specify the same CDR3. V and J are TRBV5-1 and TRBJ1-3; no clear D. Germline CDR1 SGHRS, CDR2 YFSETQ. Trimming left V 4 bases short and J 0 bases short, with 8 bases between. There are 14 residues in the CDR3. The CDR3 reads CASSLDNSGNTIYF. The CDR3 coding sequence is TGCGCCAGCAGCCTCGACAACTCTGGAAACACCATATATTTT.

The chain uses TRBV27 and TRBJ1-2; 7 bases line up with TRBD1. Germline V gene data show CDR1 as MNHEY and CDR2 as SMNVEV (reference sequence). The CDR3 extends over 14 amino acids. Trimming took 6 bases from V and 4 from J; bases not matched to a gene: 8. The DNA for the CDR3 is TGTGCCAGCAGCCCGCTGACAGGGACCTATGGCTACACCTTC. Amino acids: CASSPLTGTYGYTF.

The chain couples TRBV12-5 to TRBJ1-5; a weak D match, TRBD1 (6 bases). Between the trimmed V and J ends, which lost 7 bases and 4 bases, there was a span of 14 bases. In germline, CDR1 is LGHNT, CDR2 FRNRAP. The CDR3 runs to 14 residues. In nucleotides, the CDR3 is TGTGCTAGTGCCGGGGACACCCCGAATCAGCCCCAGCATTTT. As protein: CASAGDTPNQPQHF.

The chain joins TRBV7-8 to TRBJ2-1; the match to TRBD2 covers 8 bases. The germline V gene has CDR1 SGHVS and CDR2 FQNEAQ. V lost 4 bases and J lost 0; bases outside the gene matches: 14. This CDR3 region has 19 residues. The CDR3 spells CASSSRPVAGGISYNEQFF. CDR3 DNA sequence: TGTGCCAGCAGCTCCCGTCCGGTGGCGGGAGGCATCTCCTACAATGAGCAGTTCTTC.

This chain uses TRBV11-2 with TRBJ2-1, with D maybe TRBD2 (6 bases). The CDR3 consists of 17 residues. CDR1 is SGHAT, CDR2 FQNNGV, per germline. V lost 5 bases, J lost 0 bases, and 17 bases lay in between. The CDR3 reads CASSRRAGRNSYNEQFF. CDR3 DNA sequence: TGTGCCAGCAGCCGCAGAGCCGGGAGAAACTCCTACAATGAGCAGTTCTTC.

V and J are TRBV18 and TRBJ2-3; D call uncertain. Trimming removed 0 bases from V and 2 bases from J, with 12 bases in between. The length of the CDR3 is 16 residues. Germline CDR1 and CDR2: KGHSH and LQKENI. CDR3 in DNA: TGTGCCAGCTCACCACCTGTTACCCTCTTCACAGATACGCAGTATTTT. Amino acid sequence: CASSPPVTLFTDTQYF.

This clone turned up a few times. The chain is built from TRBV11-2 and TRBJ2-7; maybe TRBD1 (5 bases). The CDR3 loop spans 14 amino acids. In germline, CDR1 is SGHAT, CDR2 FQNNGV. The V and J ends lost 2 bases and 2 bases respectively, with 10 bases between them. CDR3 amino acids: CASSLLPGPYEQYF. CDR3 bases: TGTGCCAGCAGCTTACTCCCAGGGCCCTACGAGCAGTACTTC.

Only one count was recorded for this clone. The chain links TRBV23-1 to TRBJ2-7, with D possibly called TRBD1 or TRBD2 (5 bases each). TRBV23-1 is noted as an ORF with a role that remains uncertain. There are 18 residues in the CDR3. V lost 1 base and J 4 bases, leaving 23 bases between the germline ends. CDR3 nucleotides: TGCGCCAGCAGTCAATTCGACAGCGGAGTGGCAAGTGATTACGAGCAGTACTTC. Translating gives CASSQFDSGVASDYEQYF.

This rearrangement joins TRBV4-1 to TRBJ2-6; possibly TRBD1 for D (6 bases). V lost 3 bases and J lost 2, with 11 bases in between. In germline, CDR1 is MGHRA, CDR2 YSYEKL. The length of the CDR3 is 16 residues. CDR3 in amino acids: CASSQVPGAGANVLTF. DNA for the CDR3: TGCGCCAGCAGCCAGGTACCAGGGGCTGGGGCCAACGTCCTGACTTTC.

Of note for this clone: One end of the junction fails to match germline, which may point to a read error. This sample includes further DNA sequences coding for the same CDR3. The chain combines TRBV5-3 with TRBJ1-1; D remains ambiguous. TRBV5-3 qualifies as an ORF whose function is uncertain. CDR3 length equals 16 residues. In DNA form, the CDR3 reads TGTGCCAGGAGCTTAGTCGCCCGAGGGTGGAACACTGAAGCTTTCTTT. Translated, it gives CARSLVARGWNTEAFF.

The V call is TRBV2, the J call TRBJ2-1, with 12 bases matching TRBD2. The CDR3 length is 15 residues. V was clipped by 6 bases and J by 9 bases; unmatched bases: 9. Germline CDR1 reads SNHLY; CDR2 reads FYNNEI. CDR3 nucleotide sequence: TGTGCCAGCAGGGGTTCGACTAGCGGGAGCACTGAGCAGTTCTTC. Residues: CASRGSTSGSTEQFF.

The chain carries TRBV29-1 and TRBJ2-5, with a tentative D call TRBD1 (6 bases). The V gene lost 3 bases and the J gene lost 7 bases, with 15 bases spanning the gap. Looked up from germline, CDR1 is SQVTM and CDR2 is ANQGSEA. This CDR3 is built from 13 residues. CDR3 sequence (DNA): TGCAGCGTTGATCTAGAGGGGGTTGCGACCCAGTACTTC. It translates to CSVDLEGVATQYF.

The rearrangement links TRBV28 to TRBJ1-4, with D hard to call. This CDR3 has 14 amino acids. CDR1 is MDHEN and CDR2 is SYDVKM in the germline V gene. The V gene lost 4 bases and the J gene lost 0 bases, with 6 bases spanning the gap. This CDR3 reads CASSSPATNEKLFF. CDR3 in DNA: TGTGCCAGCAGTTCGCCCGCAACTAATGAAAAACTGTTTTTT.

V gene TRBV5-1 combines with J gene TRBJ2-1, with 16 nucleotides matching TRBD2. CDR3 length: 19 amino acids. Per germline, CDR1 SGHRS and CDR2 YFSETQ. J was trimmed by 4 bases and V by 4 bases; bases with no gene match: 11. The CDR3 DNA reads TGCGCCAGCAGCGGTTCGGTCCCGGGACTAGCGGGAGGGTACAATGAGCAGTTCTTC. Protein: CASSGSVPGLAGGYNEQFF.

A few counts support this clone. Here the CDR3 DNA reads TGTGCCAGCAGCACCATAGCGGGAGGGGCAAATGAGCAGTTCTTC. It codes for CASSTIAGGANEQFF. The chain recombines TRBV5-4 with TRBJ2-1, with 11 bases matching TRBD2. This CDR3 has 15 residues. V dropped 4 bases and J dropped 7; count of bases not matched to a gene: 7. Germline V gene sequence: CDR1 SGHNT, CDR2 YYREEE (reference sequence).

The V gene is TRBV18, the J gene TRBJ2-3; D uncertain. Germline CDR1 reads KGHSH; CDR2 reads LQKENI. The CDR3 has 14 residues. Trimming left V 6 bases short and J 3 bases short, with 13 bases between. The CDR3 nucleotides read TGTGCCAGCTCCCTCAGGACGGAAACAGATACGCAGTATTTT. Protein product: CASSLRTETDTQYF.

Regarding this clone: Mismatch with germline at one junction end may stem from a read error. J is TRBJ1-1 and V is TRBV7-9, with D possibly TRBD1 on 5 matching bases. The germline gives CDR1 SEHNR, CDR2 FQNEAQ (reference sequence). The CDR3 is 15 amino acids. The CDR3 coding sequence is TGTGCCAGCAGCTTAGGATCTGGGACGAACGCTGAAGCTTTCTTT. Protein sequence: CASSLGSGTNAEAFF.

V gene TRBV19 combines with J gene TRBJ2-1; 10 bases match TRBD2. The CDR3 is 13 residues long. After removal of 6 bases from V and 9 bases from J, the junction contained 5 bases not matched to a gene. From germline, CDR1 is LNHDA and CDR2 SQIVND (reference sequence). For the CDR3, the DNA is TGTGCCAGTAGGGAGCGGGAGGGAAGTGAGCAGTTCTTC. Amino acids: CASREREGSEQFF.

Ten or more counts support this clone. This chain joins TRBV2 and TRBJ1-5; D is possibly TRBD1 (5 bases). The CDR3 runs to 17 residues. V lost 1 base and J 2 bases, leaving 15 bases between the germline ends. The germline V gene encodes CDR1 SNHLY and CDR2 FYNNEI. DNA for the CDR3: TGTGCCAGCAGTGAAGATTGGTGGGCAGGGCGCAATCAGCCCCAGCATTTT. This codes for CASSEDWWAGRNQPQHF.

This clone was detected only once. The gene calls are TRBV5-1 and TRBJ2-2; 8 bases fit TRBD2. Losses at the gene ends were 0 bases for V and 2 bases for J; bases not matched to a gene: 6. The germline CDR1 and CDR2 sequences are SGHRS and YFSETQ. This CDR3 comprises 17 residues. CDR3 sequence: CASSLGTSSVNTGELFF. As DNA, the CDR3 is TGCGCCAGCAGCTTGGGGACTAGCTCTGTAAACACCGGGGAGCTGTTTTTT.

The J gene is TRBJ1-1, the V gene TRBV5-1; TRBD1 aligns across 7 bases. The CDR3 covers 16 residues. Trimming took 2 bases from V and 1 from J; bases not matched to a gene: 8. Germline values: CDR1 SGHRS, CDR2 YFSETQ. The CDR3 DNA reads as TGCGCCAGCAGCTTAGACAGGGTCGGAACGAACACTGAAGCTTTCTTT. It yields the protein CASSLDRVGTNTEAFF.

This chain uses TRBV5-1 with TRBJ2-5; no definite D call. Germline values: CDR1 SGHRS, CDR2 YFSETQ. The CDR3 runs to 15 residues. Between the trimmed V and J ends, which lost 0 bases and 13 bases, there was a span of 22 bases. The CDR3: CASSLDFAETSPAYF. As DNA, the CDR3 is TGCGCCAGCAGCTTGGACTTTGCCGAGACCTCGCCGGCGTACTTC.

This clone was seen a few times. The chain couples TRBV27 to TRBJ2-7; TRBD2 aligns across 13 bases. V gave up 6 bases and J gave up 4 bases; unmatched junction bases: 12. Germline assignment: CDR1 MNHEY and CDR2 SMNVEV (reference sequence). The CDR3 has 17 amino acids. The CDR3 DNA follows: TGTGCCAGCAGCCGCTCGGGGACTAGCGGGACAATATACGAGCAGTACTTC. This encodes CASSRSGTSGTIYEQYF.